This T cell receptor beta chain was found in a study of PD-1 blockade in mismatch repair-deficient tumors. On the study more broadly: All were previously treated, progressing patients with 11 to 13 mismatch repair-deficient cancer types. General observations from the study: Tumor-resident clones, often absent from pretreatment blood, expanded after pembrolizumab and then contracted.

Trimming left V 2 bases short and J 0 bases short, with 9 bases between. CDR3 size: 15 residues. Germline CDR1 MDHEN, CDR2 SYDVKM. The table came from immunoSEQ multiplex PCR; TCRdb's copy has only in-frame clones and leaves some out. The sample lists some 120,000 clones; 88% were seen once. With regard to this clone: As yet, its antigen is unknown.

Mismatch repair deficiency was confirmed in all patients, by PCR or immunohistochemistry. Three pembrolizumab responders had their TCRs sequenced. Sequenced material: peripheral blood, taken 72 weeks after starting pembrolizumab. V and J are TRBV28 and TRBJ2-3; D remains ambiguous. The sequence came from an adult with mismatch repair-deficient cancer. Here the CDR3 DNA reads TGTGCCAGCAGTTTAGCGGTCCTAAGCACAGATACGCAGTATTTT. Encoded protein: CASSLAVLSTDTQYF.